The clone carrying this TCR beta chain was observed a few times. No antigen is known for it. The data were obtained in a study of beta chain features in type 1 diabetes. Study results and caveats: Within the patient group, naive, central memory and Treg TCRB repertoires appeared more similar to each other than within healthy donors. Cells expressing TCR highly could be over-represented by cDNA sequencing.

With 3 bases clipped from V and 8 bases from J, the junction kept 4 bases outside the gene matches. The CDR3 is made up of 14 amino acids. Germline loops: CDR1 LGHNA, CDR2 YNFKEQ. cDNA synthesis used the whole RNA isolate, giving expressed TCRB sequences. Here immunoSEQ multiplex PCR was the method, and the copy in TCRdb shows in-frame clones only, minus some. The sample comprises 310,000 or so clones, approximately 8% of which are singletons, and under 0.5% rests with the top ten. Material: central memory CD4+ T cells from blood. This clonotype originated in a woman aged 18-29 years in good health. This chain joins TRBV4-2 and TRBJ2-4; TRBD2 matches at 10 bases. This CDR3 reads CASSHTGTSDIQYF. Here the CDR3 DNA reads TGTGCCAGCAGCCATACCGGGACTAGCGACATTCAGTACTTC.